This entry concerns a single T cell receptor beta chain. The antigen is not known. This specimen comes from a study of beta chain features in type 1 diabetes. Study-wide background: Similarity in age, gender and cell yields was seen between patients and healthy donors.

Findings of the study overall: VDJ junctions from patients with type 1 diabetes contained fewer insertions and more deletions. Naive, central memory and regulatory TCRB repertoires appeared more similar among patients than healthy donors. Moderate yet significant TCRB CDR3 shortening was seen in Type 1 diabetes patients in all four CD4+ subsets.

Every isolated RNA sample was fully reverse transcribed, so sequencing captured expressed TCRB transcripts. TCRdb's copy holds only in-frame clones and misses some; the assay was immunoSEQ multiplex PCR. The profile shows about 150,000 clones, 9% to 12% of them singletons. Germline loops: CDR1 LGHNA, CDR2 YSLEER. CDR3 size: 15 residues. Trimming took off 0 bases at V and 1 base at J, with 8 bases between the two ends. This chain uses TRBV4-3 with TRBJ2-3; no reliable D call. The specimen was central memory CD4+ T cells from blood. This receptor was taken from a man under 40 with type 1 diabetes. The CDR3 DNA is TGCGCCAGCAGCCAAGAGGGCCGCCGCACAGATACGCAGTATTTT. Translating it yields CASSQEGRRTDTQYF.